The 28 T cell receptor beta chains listed next were all sequenced from one sample in a study of OX40 agonist ivuxolimab in advanced cancers. Libraries were prepared by immunoSEQ multiplex PCR; TCRdb keeps only in-frame clonotypes and omits some of them. In the table there are approximately 24,000 clones, more than 70% of which are singletons. The specimen was CD4+ or CD8+ T cells sorted from blood, collected in a trial of the OX40 agonist ivuxolimab. The receptor set was obtained from an adult with an advanced solid tumor such as melanoma, head and neck, liver or kidney cancer.

This clone showed up just once. This chain joins TRBV18 and TRBJ2-2; 7 bases map to TRBD1. This CDR3 has 17 amino acids. V lost 4 bases to trimming and J lost 0 bases; unmatched junction nucleotides: 8. Germline CDR1 is KGHSH and CDR2 is LQKENI. The CDR3 reads CASSQSPDRTNTGELFF. The CDR3 DNA is TGTGCCAGCTCACAGTCCCCGGACAGGACGAACACCGGGGAGCTGTTTTTT. The full variable domain, rest sourced from reference TRBV18 and TRBJ2-2, is NAGVMQNPRHLVRRRGQEARLRCSPMKGHSHVYWYRQLPEEGLKFMVYLQKENIIDESGMPKERFSAEFPKEGPSILRIQQVVRGDSAAYFCASSQSPDRTNTGELFFGEGSRLTVL.

In its sample, this clone was seen a few times. This sequence joins TRBV6-6 and TRBJ1-6, with 8 positions matching TRBD1. Germline values: CDR1 MNHNY, CDR2 SVGAGI (reference sequence). The CDR3 extends over 15 amino acids. The ends lost 10 bases at V and 11 bases at J; junction bases unmatched: 16. CDR3 residues: CATSPPGQVSPPLHF. Here the CDR3 DNA reads TGTGCCACCTCACCACCGGGACAGGTCTCTCCACCCCTCCACTTT.

This rearrangement joins TRBV5-4 to TRBJ1-4; unclear D gene. The CDR3 has 14 residues. Germline CDR1 is SGHNT and CDR2 is YYREEE (reference sequence). V was cut by 3 bases and J by 0 bases, with 6 bases left in between. The CDR3 DNA is TGTGCCAGCAGCTATCGATCAACTAATGAAAAACTGTTTTTT. Its translation: CASSYRSTNEKLFF.

The chain uses TRBV7-3 and TRBJ2-3; 8 bases are a match to TRBD2. Losses at the gene ends were 6 bases for V and 5 bases for J; bases not matched to a gene: 4. The V gene's germline CDR1 is SGHTA and CDR2 FQGTGA. The CDR3 contains 13 residues. CDR3 nucleotides: TGTGCCAGCAGTAGCGGGAACCTAGATACGCAGTATTTT. Translation gives CASSSGNLDTQYF.

The chain carries TRBV9 and TRBJ2-2; D gene ambiguous. Germline-derived CDR1 and CDR2 are SGDLS and YYNGEE. CDR3 length: 16 residues. Deletions cut 1 base from V and 1 base from J, with 11 bases between. CDR3 coding DNA: TGTGCCAGCAGCGTACCCCCCAGTCTGAACACCGGGGAGCTGTTTTTT. Amino acids: CASSVPPSLNTGELFF.

The chain carries TRBV2 and TRBJ1-1, with 7 bases that match TRBD1. Germline V CDR1 and CDR2: SNHLY, FYNNEI. This CDR3 comprises 14 residues. After removal of 7 bases from V and 3 bases from J, the junction contained 8 bases not matched to a gene. Here the CDR3 DNA reads TGTGCCAGCACCTCAAACAGGGGCGACACTGAAGCTTTCTTT. Its protein product is CASTSNRGDTEAFF.

V gene TRBV27 combines with J gene TRBJ2-1, with D tentatively TRBD1 (6 bases). V lost 6 bases and J lost 5, with 20 bases in between. Germline lookup yields CDR1 MNHEY and CDR2 SMNVEV (reference sequence). The CDR3 spans 16 residues. The CDR3: CASSPGQGRGDNEQFF. The CDR3 DNA reads as TGTGCCAGCAGCCCTGGGCAGGGCAGGGGTGACAATGAGCAGTTCTTC.

The chain recombines TRBV2 with TRBJ2-2; TRBD2 matches 9 bases. The V gene's germline CDR1 is SNHLY and CDR2 FYNNEI. V was pared by 6 bases and J by 3 bases, with 5 bases of the junction left unmatched. CDR3 length: 15 residues. CDR3 nucleotide sequence: TGTGCCAGCAGAAAACTAGCGGGTGACACCGGGGAGCTGTTTTTT. It yields the protein CASRKLAGDTGELFF. The full variable domain, its missing parts supplied by reference TRBV2 and TRBJ2-2, is EPEVTQTPSHQVTQMGQEVILRCVPISNHLYFYWYRQILGQKVEFLVSFYNNEISEKSEIFDDQFSVERPDGSNFTLKIRSTKLEDSAMYFCASRKLAGDTGELFFGEGSRLTVL.

This clone occurred a few times. The V and J genes are TRBV10-1 and TRBJ2-1; 8 bases map to TRBD2. Trimming took 0 bases from V and 10 from J; bases not matched to a gene: 8. This CDR3 region has 15 residues. CDR1 and CDR2 from the germline V gene are WNHNN and SYGVQD (reference sequence). The CDR3, as DNA: TGCGCCAGCAGTGAGTCCTCAGCGGGAGCAGGGGAGCAGTTCTTC. This sequence encodes CASSESSAGAGEQFF.

This clone has a handful of counts. The chain employs TRBV18 and TRBJ1-1; D is unclear. The V gene lost 3 bases and the J gene lost 0 bases, with 2 bases spanning the gap. The CDR3 loop spans 12 amino acids. Germline V gene sequence: CDR1 KGHSH, CDR2 LQKENI. CDR3 region: CASSPLNTEAFF. DNA for the CDR3: TGTGCCAGCTCACCTTTGAACACTGAAGCTTTCTTT. Based on the CDR3 plus reference TRBV18 and TRBJ1-1, the full variable domain is NAGVMQNPRHLVRRRGQEARLRCSPMKGHSHVYWYRQLPEEGLKFMVYLQKENIIDESGMPKERFSAEFPKEGPSILRIQQVVRGDSAAYFCASSPLNTEAFFGQGTRLTVV.

The J gene is TRBJ2-1, the V gene TRBV14, with TRBD2 matching 14 bases. Germline lookup yields CDR1 SGHDN and CDR2 FVKESK. V gave up 3 bases and J gave up 7 bases; unmatched junction bases: 2. The CDR3 is 15 residues long. CDR3 nucleotide sequence: TGTGCCAGCAGCCAGCGGACTAGCGGGAGGAATGAGCAGTTCTTC. It specifies CASSQRTSGRNEQFF.

V and J are TRBV7-9 and TRBJ2-1; D might be TRBD2 (5 bases). The germline V gene has CDR1 SEHNR and CDR2 FQNEAQ (reference sequence). V was shortened by 5 bases and J by 10 bases, with 18 bases between the two germline ends. The CDR3 runs 14 residues. For the CDR3, the DNA is TGTGCCAGCAGCCCCGGACTGGCCCCGGGAGAGCAGTTCTTC. Amino acid sequence: CASSPGLAPGEQFF.

The chain uses TRBV12-2 and TRBJ1-3. TRBV12-2 is termed a pseudogene. CDR3 length: 13 amino acids. CDR3 DNA: TGTGCAAGTCGCTTACACATCTCGCGCACCATATATTTT. Translated: CASRLHISRTIYF.

The chain uses TRBV6-6 and TRBJ1-2; 8 bases are shared with TRBD1. CDR3 length: 14 residues. CDR1 MNHNY and CDR2 SVGAGI come from the germline V gene (reference sequence). The V and J ends lost 6 bases and 8 bases, in that order; junction bases with no gene match: 11. CDR3 coding DNA: TGTGCCAGCAGGACTTCCGGGACAGGATTCGGCTACACCTTC. It yields the protein CASRTSGTGFGYTF.

The V gene is TRBV4-3, the J gene TRBJ2-1, with TRBD2 matching 7 bases. Germline V gives CDR1 LGHNA, CDR2 YSLEER. V was clipped by 3 bases and J by 0 bases; unmatched bases: 8. CDR3 length: 17 amino acids. CDR3 nucleotide sequence: TGCGCCAGCAGCCACAGTCGGGGAGGGGCCTCCTACAATGAGCAGTTCTTC. Protein sequence: CASSHSRGGASYNEQFF.

The chain carries TRBV7-9 and TRBJ2-5; a possible D gene is TRBD2 (5 bases). V was trimmed by 3 bases and J by 2 bases, leaving 19 bases between them. The germline V gene encodes CDR1 SEHNR and CDR2 FQNEAQ (reference sequence). The CDR3 is 17 amino acids. The CDR3 sequence is CASSFRASWTEQETQYF. The CDR3 DNA reads TGTGCCAGCAGCTTTCGAGCGAGCTGGACTGAGCAAGAGACCCAGTACTTC.

The chain combines TRBV29-1 with TRBJ2-3; 9 bases agree with TRBD2. V lost 0 bases to trimming and J lost 0 bases; unmatched junction nucleotides: 7. The germline V gene has CDR1 SQVTM and CDR2 ANQGSEA. This CDR3 has 17 residues. The CDR3 DNA follows: TGCAGCGTTGAAGACCCTACTACTAGCGGGAGCACAGATACGCAGTATTTT. It yields the protein CSVEDPTTSGSTDTQYF.

This chain joins TRBV4-3 and TRBJ2-3, with TRBD2 matching over 9 bases. From germline, CDR1 is LGHNA and CDR2 YSLEER. After removal of 2 bases from V and 2 bases from J, the junction contained 8 bases not matched to a gene. The CDR3 runs to 17 residues. The CDR3 reads CASSQRKAGGPTDTQYF. For the CDR3, the DNA is TGCGCCAGCAGCCAACGTAAGGCGGGAGGGCCCACAGATACGCAGTATTTT.

The rearrangement links TRBV10-2 to TRBJ2-3, with 7 bases that match TRBD2. Trimming at V came to 8 bases and at J to 4 bases, leaving 0 bases not matched to a gene. Germline assignment: CDR1 WSHSY and CDR2 SAAADI. CDR3 length equals 11 residues. The CDR3 loop reads CASGGADTQYF. The CDR3 DNA sequence: TGCGCCAGCGGGGGGGCAGATACGCAGTATTTT.

The V gene is TRBV11-2, the J gene TRBJ1-1; 10 bases align to TRBD1. Trimming cost V 6 bases and J 2 bases; bases outside gene matches: 6. The CDR3 loop spans 15 amino acids. The germline V gene has CDR1 SGHAT and CDR2 FQNNGV. The CDR3 DNA sequence: TGTGCCAGCAGGAGGACAGGGGGGGCTAACACTGAAGCTTTCTTT. Its protein product is CASRRTGGANTEAFF.

The J gene is TRBJ2-6, the V gene TRBV4-1; TRBD1 might be the D (6 bases). Trimming removed 0 bases from V and 3 bases from J, with 12 bases in between. This CDR3 has 17 residues. Germline V gene lookup returns CDR1 MGHRA and CDR2 YSYEKL. The CDR3 region has the DNA TGCGCCAGCAGCCAAGAAGGTCAGGGGCTTGGGGCCAACGTCCTGACTTTC. Translating gives CASSQEGQGLGANVLTF.

The CDR3 loop is CASSPTNEQFF. The CDR3 bases are TGTGCCAGCTCACCGACCAATGAGCAGTTCTTC. The V and J genes are TRBV18 and TRBJ2-1; unclear D gene. Germline assignment: CDR1 KGHSH and CDR2 LQKENI. Trimming shortened V by 3 bases and J by 6 bases, and 3 bases separated the two germline ends. The CDR3 covers 11 residues.

The chain carries TRBV6-6 and TRBJ1-6; D remains unclear. Deletions cut 2 bases from V and 8 bases from J, with 10 bases between. There are 14 residues in the CDR3. CDR1 and CDR2 (germline): MNHNY, SVGAGI (reference sequence). This chain's CDR3 is CASSYARQYSPLHF. The DNA of the CDR3 is TGTGCCAGCAGTTACGCCCGGCAGTATTCACCCCTCCACTTT.

This clone has only a few counts. The rearrangement links TRBV5-6 to TRBJ2-5; 7 positions agree with TRBD2. The germline V gene encodes CDR1 SGHDT and CDR2 YYEEEE. This CDR3 is 15 amino acids long. Losses at the gene ends were 4 bases for V and 4 bases for J; bases not matched to a gene: 10. CDR3 DNA: TGTGCCAGCAGCACAAACTGGGGGGGTACAGAGACCCAGTACTTC. Translated, it gives CASSTNWGGTETQYF.

V gene TRBV7-2 combines with J gene TRBJ2-7; D unclear. The V and J ends lost 5 bases and 3 bases respectively, with 8 bases between them. CDR3 length: 12 amino acids. Germline-derived CDR1 and CDR2 are SGHTA and FQGNSA. CDR3 DNA sequence: TGTGCCAGCAGCACCCCCGTCTACGAGCAGTACTTC. It encodes CASSTPVYEQYF. Full variable domain (rest looked up from reference TRBV7-2 and TRBJ2-7): GAGVSQSPSNKVTEKGKDVELRCDPISGHTALYWYRQSLGQGLEFLIYFQGNSAPDKSGLPSDRFSAERTGGSVSTLTIQRTQQEDSAVYLCASSTPVYEQYFGPGTRLTVT.

V is TRBV5-4 and J is TRBJ2-5, with 7 bases identical to TRBD1. The J segment lost 5 bases and the V segment lost 0 bases, leaving 7 bases of the junction unmatched. This CDR3 is 15 amino acids long. CDR1 is SGHNT and CDR2 is YYREEE in the germline V gene (reference sequence). The CDR3 protein is CASSLDKGGRETQYF. DNA for the CDR3: TGTGCCAGCAGCTTGGATAAAGGGGGCCGGGAGACCCAGTACTTC.

This chain links TRBV11-3 with TRBJ2-2; 8 bases agree with TRBD2. This CDR3 spans 16 amino acids. V was pared by 4 bases and J by 5 bases, with 9 bases of the junction left unmatched. Germline CDR1 reads SGHNT; CDR2 reads YENEEA. The CDR3 is CASSSMGSGTTGELFF. In DNA, the CDR3 is TGTGCCAGCAGCTCCATGGGTAGCGGGACTACCGGGGAGCTGTTTTTT. The full variable domain, completed using reference TRBV11-3 and TRBJ2-2, is EAGVVQSPRYKIIEKKQPVAFWCNPISGHNTLYWYLQNLGQGPELLIRYENEEAVDDSQLPKDRFSAERLKGVDSTLKIQPAELGDSAVYLCASSSMGSGTTGELFFGEGSRLTVL.

J is TRBJ2-1 and V is TRBV2; tentative D call: TRBD2 (6 bases). The ends were cut back, 10 bases at V and 15 bases at J, with 28 bases in the middle. Germline CDR1 reads SNHLY; CDR2 reads FYNNEI. The CDR3 has 14 amino acids. CDR3 DNA: TGTGCCACCCTGGCGCCCGGACTCCTAGTGGGAGGGTTCTTC. Protein product: CATLAPGLLVGGFF.